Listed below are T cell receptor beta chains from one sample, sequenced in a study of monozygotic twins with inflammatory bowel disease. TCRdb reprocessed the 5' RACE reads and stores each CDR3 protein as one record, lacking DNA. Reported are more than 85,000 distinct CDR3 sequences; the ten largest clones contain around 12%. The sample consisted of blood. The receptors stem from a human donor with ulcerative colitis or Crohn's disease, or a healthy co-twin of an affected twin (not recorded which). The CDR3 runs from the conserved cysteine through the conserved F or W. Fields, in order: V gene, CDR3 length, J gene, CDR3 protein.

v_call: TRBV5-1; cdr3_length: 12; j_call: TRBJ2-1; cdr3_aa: CASSRERGEQFF
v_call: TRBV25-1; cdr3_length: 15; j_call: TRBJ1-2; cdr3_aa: CASSEADREGYGYTF
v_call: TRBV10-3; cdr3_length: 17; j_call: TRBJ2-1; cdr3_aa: CAISESGRGSSYNEQFF
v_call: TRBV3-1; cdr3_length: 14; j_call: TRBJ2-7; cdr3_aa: CASSQRPSGRQQYF
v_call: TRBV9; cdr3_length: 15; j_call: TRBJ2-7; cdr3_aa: CASSTHPGQEGEQYF
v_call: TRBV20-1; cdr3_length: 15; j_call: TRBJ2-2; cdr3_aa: CSTTGTSGSTGELFF
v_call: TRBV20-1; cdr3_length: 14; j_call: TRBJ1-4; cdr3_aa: CSARDLEGREKLFF
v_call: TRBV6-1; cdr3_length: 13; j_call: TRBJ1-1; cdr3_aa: CASMRPRNTEAFF
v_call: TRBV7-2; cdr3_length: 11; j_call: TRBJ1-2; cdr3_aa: CASSLVYGYTF
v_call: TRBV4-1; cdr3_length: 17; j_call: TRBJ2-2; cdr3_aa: CASSSIGTGKVTGELFF
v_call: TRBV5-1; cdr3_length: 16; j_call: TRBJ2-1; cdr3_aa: CASSLSAGDRNNEQFF
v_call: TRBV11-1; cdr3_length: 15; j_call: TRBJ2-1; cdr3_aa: CASRLRTSGGNEQFF
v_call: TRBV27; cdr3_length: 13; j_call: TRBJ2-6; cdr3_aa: CASSQSGANVLTF
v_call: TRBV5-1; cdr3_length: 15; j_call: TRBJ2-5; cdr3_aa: CASSLAGQGGETQYF
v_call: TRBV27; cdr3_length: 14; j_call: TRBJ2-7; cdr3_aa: CASTFSGGSYEQYF
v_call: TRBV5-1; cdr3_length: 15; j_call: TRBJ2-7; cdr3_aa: CASSLGTSGSYEQYF
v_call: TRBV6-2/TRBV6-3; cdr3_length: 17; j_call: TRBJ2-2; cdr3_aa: CASSPGTSSINTGELFF
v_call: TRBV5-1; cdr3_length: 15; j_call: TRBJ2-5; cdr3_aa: CASSLSSGGQETQYF
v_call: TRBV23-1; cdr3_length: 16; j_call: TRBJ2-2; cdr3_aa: CASSQSQLALTGELFF
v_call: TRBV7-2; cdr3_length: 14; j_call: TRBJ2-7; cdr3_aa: CASSLGAGVLEQYF
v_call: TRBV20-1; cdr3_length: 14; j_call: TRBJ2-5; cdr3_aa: CSAPKTQGEKTQYF
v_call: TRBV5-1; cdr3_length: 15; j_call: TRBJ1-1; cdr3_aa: CASSRGADENTEAFF